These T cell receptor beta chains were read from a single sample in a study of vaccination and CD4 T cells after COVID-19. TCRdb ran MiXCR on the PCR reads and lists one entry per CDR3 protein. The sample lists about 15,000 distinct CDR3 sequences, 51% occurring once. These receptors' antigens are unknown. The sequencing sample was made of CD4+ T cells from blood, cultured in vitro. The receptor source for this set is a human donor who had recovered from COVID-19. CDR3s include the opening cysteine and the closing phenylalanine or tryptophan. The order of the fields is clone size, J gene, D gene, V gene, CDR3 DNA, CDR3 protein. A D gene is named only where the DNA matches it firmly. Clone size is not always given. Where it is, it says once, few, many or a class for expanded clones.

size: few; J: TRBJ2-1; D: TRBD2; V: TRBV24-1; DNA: TGTGCCACCAGTGAACGACTAGCGGGAGGGCCCGGTGAGCAGTTCTTC; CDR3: CATSERLAGGPGEQFF
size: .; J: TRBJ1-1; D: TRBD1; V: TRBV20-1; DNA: TGCAGTGCCCCGACCCGGACAGGGGGCGCTTACACTGAAGCTTTCTTT; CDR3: CSAPTRTGGAYTEAFF
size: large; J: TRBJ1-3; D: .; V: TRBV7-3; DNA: TGTGCCAGCAGCCCGGACATCTCTGGAAACACCATATATTTT; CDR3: CASSPDISGNTIYF
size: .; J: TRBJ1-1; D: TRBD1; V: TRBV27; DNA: TGTGCCAGCAGTTTATTTACAGGGGGAGCTAACACTGAAGCTTTCTTT; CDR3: CASSLFTGGANTEAFF
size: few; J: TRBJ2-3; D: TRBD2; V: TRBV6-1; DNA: TGTGCCAGCAGTGACCCCAAGCGGGGGGGCTGGAGAGATACGCAGTATTTT; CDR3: CASSDPKRGGWRDTQYF
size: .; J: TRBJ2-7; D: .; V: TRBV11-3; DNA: TGTGCCAGCAGCTTAGGGTGGGAGTTTGGGGAGCAGTACTTC; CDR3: CASSLGWEFGEQYF
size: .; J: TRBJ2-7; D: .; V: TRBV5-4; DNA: TGTGCCAGCAGCCCGGACGGAACCAAGCAGTACTTC; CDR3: CASSPDGTKQYF
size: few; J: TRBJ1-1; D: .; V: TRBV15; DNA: TGTGCCACCAGCAGAGACGGCATGAGCACTGAAGCTTTCTTT; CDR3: CATSRDGMSTEAFF
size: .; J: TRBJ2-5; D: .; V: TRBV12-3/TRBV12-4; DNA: TGTGCCAGCAGTTTAGCGCAAGGCGGGGTGGAGTACTTC; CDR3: CASSLAQGGVEYF
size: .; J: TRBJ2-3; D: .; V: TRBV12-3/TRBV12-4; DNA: TGTGCCAGCAGTCACAACAGGGTACCAGATACGCAGTATTTT; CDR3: CASSHNRVPDTQYF
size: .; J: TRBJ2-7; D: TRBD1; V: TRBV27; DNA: TGTGCCAGCAGACCCCTCCGACAGGGTAGTTACGAGCAGTACTTC; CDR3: CASRPLRQGSYEQYF
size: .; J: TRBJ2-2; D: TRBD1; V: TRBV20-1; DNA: TGCAGTGCCCGGATGACAGGGTTGAACACCGGGGAGCTGTTTTTT; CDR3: CSARMTGLNTGELFF
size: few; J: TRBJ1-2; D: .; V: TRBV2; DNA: TGTGCCAGCGGGCGTAACTATGGCTACACCTTC; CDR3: CASGRNYGYTF
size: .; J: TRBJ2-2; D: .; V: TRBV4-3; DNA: TGCGCCAGCAGCCCTTTAAGCCGCGGGGAGCTGTTTTTT; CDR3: CASSPLSRGELFF
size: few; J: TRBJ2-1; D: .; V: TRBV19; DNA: TGTGCCACTACCCCAACAGGACTAGGGGGGTATGAGCAGTTCTTC; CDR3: CATTPTGLGGYEQFF
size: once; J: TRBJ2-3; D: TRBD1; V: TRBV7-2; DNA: TGTGCCAGCAGCTCCGGGACAGGGGGCGCAGATACGCAGTATTTT; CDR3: CASSSGTGGADTQYF
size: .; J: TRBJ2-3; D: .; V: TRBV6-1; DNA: TGTGCCAGCAGTGGAAGAGGGGGAGATACGCAGTATTTT; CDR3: CASSGRGGDTQYF
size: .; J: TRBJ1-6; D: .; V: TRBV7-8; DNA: TGTGCCAGCAGCTTAGGACAGAAAAATTCACCCCTCCACTTT; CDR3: CASSLGQKNSPLHF
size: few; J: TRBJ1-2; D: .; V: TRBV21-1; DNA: TGTGCCAGCAGCGCCGGAGAGGGCTATGGCTACACCTTC; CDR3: CASSAGEGYGYTF
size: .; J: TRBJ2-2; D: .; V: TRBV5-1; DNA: TGCGCCAGCAGCGCGGGTATGGCCGGGGAGCTGTTTTTT; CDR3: CASSAGMAGELFF
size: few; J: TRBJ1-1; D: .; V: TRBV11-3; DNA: TGTGCCAGCAGCCCCCGGGGGACCGATGAAGCTTTCTTT; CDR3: CASSPRGTDEAFF
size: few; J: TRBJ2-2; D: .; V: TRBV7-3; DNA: TGTGCCAGCAGTCCGAGGGCGGGGGCGGCCGGGGAGCTGTTTTTT; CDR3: CASSPRAGAAGELFF
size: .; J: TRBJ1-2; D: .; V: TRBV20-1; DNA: TGCAGTGCTAGATTAATCCAGAGACGGGGATCGGATGGCTACACCTTC; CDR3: CSARLIQRRGSDGYTF
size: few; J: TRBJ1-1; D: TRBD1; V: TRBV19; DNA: TGTGCCACCGGACAGGCTAAAGGGAATGAAGCTTTCTTT; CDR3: CATGQAKGNEAFF
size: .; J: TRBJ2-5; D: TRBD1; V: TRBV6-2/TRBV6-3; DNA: TGTGCCAGCAGTTCGACAGGGTATGAGACCCAGTACTTC; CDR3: CASSSTGYETQYF
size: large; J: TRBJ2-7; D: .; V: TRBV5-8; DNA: TGTGCCAGCAGCTTGCGCTACGAGGGCTCCTACGAGCAGTACTTC; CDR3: CASSLRYEGSYEQYF
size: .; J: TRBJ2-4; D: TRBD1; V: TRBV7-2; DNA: TGTGCCAGCAGCCCCACAGGGGTGGGAAACATTCAGTACTTC; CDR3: CASSPTGVGNIQYF
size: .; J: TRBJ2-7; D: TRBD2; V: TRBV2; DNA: TGTGCCAGCAGCAACCCGGCTAGCGGGATGTCCTACGAGCAGTACTTC; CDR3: CASSNPASGMSYEQYF
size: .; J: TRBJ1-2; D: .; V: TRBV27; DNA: TGTGCCAGCGGCAAGGGTGTGGGTGGCTACACCTTC; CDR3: CASGKGVGGYTF
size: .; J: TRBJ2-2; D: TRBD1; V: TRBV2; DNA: TGTGCCAGCAGTCCACGGACAGGGAACACCGGGGAGCTGTTTTTT; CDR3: CASSPRTGNTGELFF
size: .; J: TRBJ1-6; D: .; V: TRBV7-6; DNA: TGTGCCAGCAGCCCACAGGGTTTGGATAATTCACCCCTCCACTTT; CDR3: CASSPQGLDNSPLHF
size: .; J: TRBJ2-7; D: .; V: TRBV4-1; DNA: TGCGCCAGCAGCCAAGATTGGGCCAGAGTCTACGAGCAGTACTTC; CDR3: CASSQDWARVYEQYF
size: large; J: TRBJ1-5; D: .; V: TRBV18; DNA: TGTGCCAGCTCGCTTAAAGAGGGTTCCAATCAGCCCCAGCATTTT; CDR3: CASSLKEGSNQPQHF
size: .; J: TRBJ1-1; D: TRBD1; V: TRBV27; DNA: TGTGCCAGCAGTTCGCCGACAGGGGTAGTAAAGACGGCTGAAGCTTTCTTT; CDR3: CASSSPTGVVKTAEAFF
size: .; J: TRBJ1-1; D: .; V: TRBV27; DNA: TGTGCCAGCAGTTTAGTCCGGGGGCGCGACACTGAAGCTTTCTTT; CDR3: CASSLVRGRDTEAFF
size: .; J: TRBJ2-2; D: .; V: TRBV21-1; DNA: TGTGCCAGCAGCAAAGTTAGCGGGGTACGCGGGGAGCTGTTTTTT; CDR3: CASSKVSGVRGELFF